This T cell receptor beta chain was recovered during a study of OX40 agonist ivuxolimab in advanced cancers. Regarding the study as a whole: Expansion of clones was among the lowest in partial responders at 0.1-3.0 mg/kg. Circulating CD4+ and CD8+ T cells showed clonal expansion by week 6 at 0.1 to 3.0 mg/kg.

V gave up 1 base and J gave up 2 bases, with 9 bases separating them. Germline V gives CDR1 SGHAT, CDR2 FQNNGV. The CDR3 contains 14 residues. This clone was seen once. The antigen remains undetermined. The cohort excluded patients with autoimmune disease history or systemic immunosuppression. Here immunoSEQ multiplex PCR was the method, and the copy in TCRdb shows in-frame clones only, minus some. The table includes tens of thousands of clones, under 85% detected once. The V gene is TRBV11-2, the J gene TRBJ2-7; no reliable D call. The specimen comprised CD4+ or CD8+ T cells sorted from blood, sampled in a trial of the OX40 agonist ivuxolimab. The clonotype comes from an adult with an advanced solid tumor such as melanoma, head and neck, liver or kidney cancer. This CDR3 is CASSLGVGTYEQYF. The CDR3 DNA reads TGTGCCAGCAGCTTAGGTGTAGGGACCTACGAGCAGTACTTC. Based on the CDR3 plus reference TRBV11-2 and TRBJ2-7, the full variable domain is EAGVAQSPRYKIIEKRQSVAFWCNPISGHATLYWYQQILGQGPKLLIQFQNNGVVDDSQLPKDRFSAERLKGVDSTLKIQPAKLEDSAVYLCASSLGVGTYEQYFGPGTRLTVT.